The clone carrying this T cell receptor (beta chain) was picked up many times. The antigen remains unidentified. V lost 4 bases and J 4 bases, leaving 11 bases between the germline ends. In germline, CDR1 is SGHNT, CDR2 YYREEE (reference sequence). The CDR3 consists of 13 residues. Original data processing: CDR3 differences across clinicopathological groups were used to build a distant-metastasis classifier for papillary thyroid cancer. With MiXCR, TCRdb reprocessed the PCR reads. The V and J calls were not made by the authors but by TCRdb's processing. The data show about 26,000 clones, around 24% seen once. The sample originates from a study of metastatic and nonmetastatic thyroid tumors. Study background: It was across blood and tumor or nodule tissue from malignant and benign thyroid patients that repertoires were compared. Study results and caveats: Compared with benign nodules, malignant thyroid tumors were reported to have significantly higher TCR beta diversity in both blood and tumor.

Patients had received no treatment of any kind before thyroid surgery. This TCR came from a female donor with papillary thyroid cancer or a benign thyroid nodule (not recorded which). Some clones in this sample may be carry-over from other donors' samples. The chain joins TRBV5-4 to TRBJ1-2; no definite D call. Sequenced: blood. The DNA for the CDR3 is TGTGCCAGCAGCCCCACAACTGGCTATGGCTACACCTTC. This sequence encodes CASSPTTGYGYTF.